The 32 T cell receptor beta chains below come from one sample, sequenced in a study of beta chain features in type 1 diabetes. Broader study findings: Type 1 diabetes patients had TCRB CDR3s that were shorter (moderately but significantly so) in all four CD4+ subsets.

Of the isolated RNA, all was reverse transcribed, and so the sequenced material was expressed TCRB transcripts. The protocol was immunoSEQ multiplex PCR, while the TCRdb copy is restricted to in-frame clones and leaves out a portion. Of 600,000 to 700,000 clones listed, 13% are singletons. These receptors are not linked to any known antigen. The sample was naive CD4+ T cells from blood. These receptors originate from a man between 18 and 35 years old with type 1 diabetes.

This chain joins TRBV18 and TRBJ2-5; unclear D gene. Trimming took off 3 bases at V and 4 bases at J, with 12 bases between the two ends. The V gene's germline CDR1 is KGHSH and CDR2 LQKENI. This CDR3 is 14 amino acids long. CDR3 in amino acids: CASSPYELRETQYF. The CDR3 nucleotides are TGTGCCAGCTCACCCTACGAGTTGAGAGAGACCCAGTACTTC. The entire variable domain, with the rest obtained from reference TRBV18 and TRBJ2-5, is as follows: NAGVMQNPRHLVRRRGQEARLRCSPMKGHSHVYWYRQLPEEGLKFMVYLQKENIIDESGMPKERFSAEFPKEGPSILRIQQVVRGDSAAYFCASSPYELRETQYFGPGTRLLVL.

In nucleotides, the CDR3 is TGTGCCAGCAGCCACGGGACCGCCACTGGCTACACCTTC. This sequence encodes CASSHGTATGYTF. This rearrangement joins TRBV7-3 to TRBJ1-2; D is perhaps TRBD1 (5 bases). Germline loops: CDR1 SGHTA, CDR2 FQGTGA. There are 13 residues in the CDR3. Trimming shortened V by 5 bases and J by 7 bases, and 14 bases separated the two germline ends.

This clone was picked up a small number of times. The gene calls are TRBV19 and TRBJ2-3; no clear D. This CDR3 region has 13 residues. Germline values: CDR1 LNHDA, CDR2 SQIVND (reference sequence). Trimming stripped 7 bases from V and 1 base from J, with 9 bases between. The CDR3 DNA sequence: TGTGCCAGTAAGCATCCGGGCACAGATACGCAGTATTTT. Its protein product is CASKHPGTDTQYF. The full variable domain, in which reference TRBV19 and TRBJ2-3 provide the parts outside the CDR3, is DGGITQSPKYLFRKEGQNVTLSCEQNLNHDAMYWYRQDPGQGLRLIYYSQIVNDFQKGDIAEGYSVSREKKESFPLTVTSAQKNPTAFYLCASKHPGTDTQYFGPGTRLTVL.

CDR3 in amino acids: CASSPRGNVLTF. The CDR3 nucleotides are TGTGCCAGCAGCCCTCGTGGCAACGTCCTGACTTTC. The chain recombines TRBV27 with TRBJ2-6, with unresolved D. Between the trimmed V and J ends, which lost 6 bases and 9 bases, there was a span of 9 bases. From germline, CDR1 is MNHEY and CDR2 SMNVEV (reference sequence). This CDR3 is built from 12 residues.

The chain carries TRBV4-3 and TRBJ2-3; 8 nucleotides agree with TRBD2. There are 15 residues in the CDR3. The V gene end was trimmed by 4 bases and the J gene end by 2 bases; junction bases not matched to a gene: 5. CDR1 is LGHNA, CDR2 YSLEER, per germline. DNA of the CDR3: TGCGCCAGCAGCCGAGGTAGCGGGGACACAGATACGCAGTATTTT. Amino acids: CASSRGSGDTDTQYF.

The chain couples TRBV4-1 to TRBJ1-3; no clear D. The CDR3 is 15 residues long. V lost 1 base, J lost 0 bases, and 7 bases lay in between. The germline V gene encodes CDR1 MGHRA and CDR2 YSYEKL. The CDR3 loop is CASSQVIRSGNTIYF. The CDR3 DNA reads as TGCGCCAGCAGCCAAGTAATCCGCTCTGGAAACACCATATATTTT.

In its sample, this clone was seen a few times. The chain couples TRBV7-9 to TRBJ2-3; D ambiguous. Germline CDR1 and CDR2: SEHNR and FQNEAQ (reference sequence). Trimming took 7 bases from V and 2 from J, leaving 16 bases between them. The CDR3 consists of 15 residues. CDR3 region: CASTLSATNTDTQYF. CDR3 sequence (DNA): TGTGCCAGCACCTTGTCAGCTACCAACACAGATACGCAGTATTTT.

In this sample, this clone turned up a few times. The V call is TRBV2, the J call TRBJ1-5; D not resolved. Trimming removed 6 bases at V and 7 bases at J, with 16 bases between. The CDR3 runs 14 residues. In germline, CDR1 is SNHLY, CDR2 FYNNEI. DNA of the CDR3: TGTGCCAGCAGCCTCGGCCCTTCGGAGCAGCCCCAGCATTTT. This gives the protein CASSLGPSEQPQHF.

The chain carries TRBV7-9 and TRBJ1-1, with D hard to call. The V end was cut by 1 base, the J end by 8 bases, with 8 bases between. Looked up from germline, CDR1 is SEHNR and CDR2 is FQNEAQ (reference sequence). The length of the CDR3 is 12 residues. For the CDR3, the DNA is TGTGCCAGCAGCTTAGTGGTGCGCGAAGCTTTCTTT. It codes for CASSLVVREAFF.

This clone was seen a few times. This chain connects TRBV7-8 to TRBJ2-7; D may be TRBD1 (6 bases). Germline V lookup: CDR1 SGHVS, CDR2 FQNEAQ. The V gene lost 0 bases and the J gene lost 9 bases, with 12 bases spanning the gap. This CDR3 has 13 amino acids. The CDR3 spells CASSLAPGVGQYF. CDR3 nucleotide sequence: TGTGCCAGCAGCTTAGCCCCAGGGGTGGGGCAGTACTTC. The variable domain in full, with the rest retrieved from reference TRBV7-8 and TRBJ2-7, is GAGVSQSPRYKVAKRGQDVALRCDPISGHVSLFWYQQALGQGPEFLTYFQNEAQLDKSGLPSDRFFAERPEGSVSTLKIQRTQQEDSAVYLCASSLAPGVGQYFGPGTRLTVT.

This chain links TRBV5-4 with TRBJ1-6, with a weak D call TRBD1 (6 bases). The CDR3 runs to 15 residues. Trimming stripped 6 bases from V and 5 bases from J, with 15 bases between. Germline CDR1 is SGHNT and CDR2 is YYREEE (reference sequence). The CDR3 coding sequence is TGTGCCAGCACCCCCGCCGGACAGCATAATTCACCCCTCCACTTT. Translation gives CASTPAGQHNSPLHF.

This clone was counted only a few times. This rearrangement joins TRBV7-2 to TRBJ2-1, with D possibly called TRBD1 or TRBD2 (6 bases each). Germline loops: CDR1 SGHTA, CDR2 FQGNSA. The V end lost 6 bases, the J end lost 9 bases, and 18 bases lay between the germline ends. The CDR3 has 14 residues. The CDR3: CASRDPRGRGEQFF. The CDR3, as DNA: TGTGCCAGCAGAGACCCCCGGGGGCGGGGTGAGCAGTTCTTC. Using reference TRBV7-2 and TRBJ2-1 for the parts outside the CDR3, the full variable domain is GAGVSQSPSNKVTEKGKDVELRCDPISGHTALYWYRQSLGQGLEFLIYFQGNSAPDKSGLPSDRFSAERTGGSVSTLTIQRTQQEDSAVYLCASRDPRGRGEQFFGPGTRLTVL.

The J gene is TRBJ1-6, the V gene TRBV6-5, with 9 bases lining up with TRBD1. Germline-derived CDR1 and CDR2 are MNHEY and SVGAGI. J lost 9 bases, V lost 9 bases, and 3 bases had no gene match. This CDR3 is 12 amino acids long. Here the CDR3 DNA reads TGTGCCAGTGGACAGGGGTCTTCACCCCTCCACTTT. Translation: CASGQGSSPLHF.

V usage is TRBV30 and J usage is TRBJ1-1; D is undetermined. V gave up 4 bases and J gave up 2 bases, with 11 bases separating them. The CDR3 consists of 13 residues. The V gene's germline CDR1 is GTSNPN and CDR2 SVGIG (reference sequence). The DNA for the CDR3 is TGTGCCTGGAAACAATCGGTTAACACTGAAGCTTTCTTT. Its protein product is CAWKQSVNTEAFF.

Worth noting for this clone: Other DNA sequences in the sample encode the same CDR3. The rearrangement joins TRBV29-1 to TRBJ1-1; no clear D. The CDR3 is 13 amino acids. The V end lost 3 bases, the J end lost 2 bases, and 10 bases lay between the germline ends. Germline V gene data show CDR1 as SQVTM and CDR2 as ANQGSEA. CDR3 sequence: CSVDTGGNTEAFF. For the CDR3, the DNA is TGCAGCGTTGATACGGGAGGTAACACTGAAGCTTTCTTT.

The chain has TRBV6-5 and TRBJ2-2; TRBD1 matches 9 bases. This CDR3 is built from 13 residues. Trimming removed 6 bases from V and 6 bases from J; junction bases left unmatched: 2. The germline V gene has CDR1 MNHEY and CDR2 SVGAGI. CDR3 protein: CASRDRGSGELFF. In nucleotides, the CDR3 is TGTGCCAGCAGGGACAGGGGATCCGGGGAGCTGTTTTTT.

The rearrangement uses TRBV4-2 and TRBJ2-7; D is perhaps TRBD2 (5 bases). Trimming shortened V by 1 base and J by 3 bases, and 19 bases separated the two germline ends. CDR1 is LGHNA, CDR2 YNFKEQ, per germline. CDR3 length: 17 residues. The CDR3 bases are TGTGCCAGCAGCCAAGTACTTCGGGGAGCCGGCCTCTACGAGCAGTACTTC. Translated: CASSQVLRGAGLYEQYF.

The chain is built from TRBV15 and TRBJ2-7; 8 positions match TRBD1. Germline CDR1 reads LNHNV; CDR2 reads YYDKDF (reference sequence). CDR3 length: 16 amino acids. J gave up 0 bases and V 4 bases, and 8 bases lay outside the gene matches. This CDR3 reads CATSKGQGGPSYEQYF. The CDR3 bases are TGTGCCACCAGCAAAGGACAGGGCGGACCCTCCTACGAGCAGTACTTC.

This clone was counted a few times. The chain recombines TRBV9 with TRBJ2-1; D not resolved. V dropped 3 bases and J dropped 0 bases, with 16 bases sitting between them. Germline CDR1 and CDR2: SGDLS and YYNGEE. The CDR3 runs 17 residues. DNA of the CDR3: TGTGCCAGCAGCGCCCATCCAGCTAGTAACTCCTACAATGAGCAGTTCTTC. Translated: CASSAHPASNSYNEQFF. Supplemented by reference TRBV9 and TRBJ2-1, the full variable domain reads DSGVTQTPKHLITATGQRVTLRCSPRSGDLSVYWYQQSLDQGLQFLIQYYNGEERAKGNILERFSAQQFPDLHSELNLSSLELGDSALYFCASSAHPASNSYNEQFFGPGTRLTVL.

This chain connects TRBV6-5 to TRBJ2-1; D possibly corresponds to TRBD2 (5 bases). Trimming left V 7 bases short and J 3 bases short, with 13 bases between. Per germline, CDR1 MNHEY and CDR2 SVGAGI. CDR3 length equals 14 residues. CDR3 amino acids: CASTSRGLYNEQFF. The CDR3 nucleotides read TGTGCCAGCACCTCTCGAGGACTCTACAATGAGCAGTTCTTC.

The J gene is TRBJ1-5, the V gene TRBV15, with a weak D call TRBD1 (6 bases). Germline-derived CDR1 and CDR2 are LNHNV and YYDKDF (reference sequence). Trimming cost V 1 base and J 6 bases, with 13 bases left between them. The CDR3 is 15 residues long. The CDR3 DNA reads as TGTGCCACCAGCAGAGGGGGGGCCGTCGGTCAGCCCCAGCATTTT. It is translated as CATSRGGAVGQPQHF.

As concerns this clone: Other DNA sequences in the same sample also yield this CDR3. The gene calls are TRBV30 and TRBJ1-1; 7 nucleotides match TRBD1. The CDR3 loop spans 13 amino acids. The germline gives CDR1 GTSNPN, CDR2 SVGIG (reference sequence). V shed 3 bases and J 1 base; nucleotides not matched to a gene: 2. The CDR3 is CAWSGQANTEAFF. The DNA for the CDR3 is TGTGCCTGGAGCGGACAGGCGAACACTGAAGCTTTCTTT.

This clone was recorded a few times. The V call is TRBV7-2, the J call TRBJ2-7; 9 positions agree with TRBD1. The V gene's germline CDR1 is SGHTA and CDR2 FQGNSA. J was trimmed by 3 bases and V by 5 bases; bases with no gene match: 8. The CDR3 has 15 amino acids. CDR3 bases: TGTGCCAGCAGCCCGCGGGACAGGGCGTTCTACGAGCAGTACTTC. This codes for CASSPRDRAFYEQYF.

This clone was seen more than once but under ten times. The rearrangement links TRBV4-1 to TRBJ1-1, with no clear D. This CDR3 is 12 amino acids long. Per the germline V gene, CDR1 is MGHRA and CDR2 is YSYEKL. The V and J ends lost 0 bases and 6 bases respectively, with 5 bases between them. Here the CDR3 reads CASSQEGAEAFF. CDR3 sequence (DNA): TGCGCCAGCAGCCAAGAAGGAGCTGAAGCTTTCTTT.

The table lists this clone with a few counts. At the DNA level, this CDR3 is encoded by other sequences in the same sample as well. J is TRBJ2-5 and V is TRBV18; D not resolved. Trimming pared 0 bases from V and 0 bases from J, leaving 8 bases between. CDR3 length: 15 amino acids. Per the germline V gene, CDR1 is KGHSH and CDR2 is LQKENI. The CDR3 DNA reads TGTGCCAGCTCACCACCTTCACAGTACCAAGAGACCCAGTACTTC. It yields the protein CASSPPSQYQETQYF.

The CDR3 is CAWSVKGGVVGGTQYF. The CDR3 DNA sequence: TGTGCCTGGAGTGTAAAAGGTGGAGTGGTCGGCGGGACCCAGTACTTC. The rearrangement uses TRBV30 and TRBJ2-5; D call uncertain. V was cut by 0 bases and J by 7 bases, with 21 bases left in between. This CDR3 region has 16 residues. Per the germline V gene, CDR1 is GTSNPN and CDR2 is SVGIG (reference sequence).

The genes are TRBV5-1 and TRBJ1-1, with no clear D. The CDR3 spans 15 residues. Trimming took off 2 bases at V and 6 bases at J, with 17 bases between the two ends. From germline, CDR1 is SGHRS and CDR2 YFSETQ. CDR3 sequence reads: CASSLMEAGVSEAFF. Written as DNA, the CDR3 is TGCGCCAGCAGCTTAATGGAGGCGGGTGTGTCTGAAGCTTTCTTT.

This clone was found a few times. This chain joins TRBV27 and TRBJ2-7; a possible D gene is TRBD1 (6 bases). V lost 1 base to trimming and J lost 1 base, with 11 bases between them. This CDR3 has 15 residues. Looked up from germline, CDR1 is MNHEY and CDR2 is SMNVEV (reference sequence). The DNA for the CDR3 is TGTGCCAGCAGTTTATTGGCAGGGGCTTCCTACGAGCAGTACTTC. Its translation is CASSLLAGASYEQYF.

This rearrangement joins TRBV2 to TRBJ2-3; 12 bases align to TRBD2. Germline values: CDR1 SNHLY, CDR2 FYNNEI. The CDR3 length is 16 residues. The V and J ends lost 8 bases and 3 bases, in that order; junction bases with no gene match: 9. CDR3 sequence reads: CASRAGLAGGTDTQYF. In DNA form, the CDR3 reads TGTGCCAGCCGGGCGGGCCTAGCGGGGGGGACAGATACGCAGTATTTT.

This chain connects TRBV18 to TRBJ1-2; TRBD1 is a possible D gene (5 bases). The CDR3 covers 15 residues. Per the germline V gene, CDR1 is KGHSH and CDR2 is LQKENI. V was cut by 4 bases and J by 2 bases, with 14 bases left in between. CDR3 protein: CASSLSRQLNYGYTF. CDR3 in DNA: TGTGCCAGCTCACTTTCAAGACAGCTGAACTATGGCTACACCTTC.

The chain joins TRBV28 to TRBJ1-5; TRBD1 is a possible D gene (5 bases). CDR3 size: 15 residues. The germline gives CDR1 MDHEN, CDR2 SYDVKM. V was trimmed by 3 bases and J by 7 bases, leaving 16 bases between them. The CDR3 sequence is CASSLEGTLRQPQHF. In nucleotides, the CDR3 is TGTGCCAGCAGTTTGGAAGGGACCCTACGGCAGCCCCAGCATTTT.

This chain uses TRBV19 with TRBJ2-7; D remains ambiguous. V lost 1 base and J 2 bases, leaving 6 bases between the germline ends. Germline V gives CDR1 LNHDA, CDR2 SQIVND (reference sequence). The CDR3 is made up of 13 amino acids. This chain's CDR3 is CASSIAPPYEQYF. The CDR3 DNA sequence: TGTGCCAGTAGTATAGCACCCCCCTACGAGCAGTACTTC. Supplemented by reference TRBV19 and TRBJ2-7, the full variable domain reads DGGITQSPKYLFRKEGQNVTLSCEQNLNHDAMYWYRQDPGQGLRLIYYSQIVNDFQKGDIAEGYSVSREKKESFPLTVTSAQKNPTAFYLCASSIAPPYEQYFGPGTRLTVT.